This T cell receptor beta chain was identified in a study of cytomegalovirus exposure and HLA in healthy donors. Study observations and caveats: Roughly uniform sequencing depth across donors was assumed, possibly incorrectly. Trimming of TCR beta V- and J-genes showed a link, identified in a later analysis, to a missense DCLRE1C variant. The classifier reportedly diagnosed cytomegalovirus status with high specificity and sensitivity.

PCR involved 60 Vbeta and 13 Jbeta primers. How the authors handled the data: A later analysis counted around 80 million unique TCR beta chains, about 10 million shared. TCRdb's copy holds only in-frame clones and misses some; the assay was immunoSEQ multiplex PCR. Clone size and V and J calls were adopted from that table, with D and trimming inferred from the DNA. This table holds 50,000 to 65,000 clones, approximately 86% found once. This clone was seen once. Its antigen is unidentified. Between the trimmed V and J ends, which lost 1 base and 4 bases, there was a span of 5 bases. Per germline, CDR1 MGHRA and CDR2 YSYEKL. CDR3 length: 13 residues.

The V gene is TRBV4-1, the J gene TRBJ1-5; D not certain. The sequenced material came from PBMCs. The sequence was obtained from a woman aged 18-30 years in good health and CMV-seronegative. The CDR3 sequence is CASSQGRNQPQHF. The DNA for the CDR3 is TGCGCCAGCAGCCAAGGTCGGAATCAGCCCCAGCATTTT.